Here is one TCR beta chain with its context. Its antigen is currently unknown. Making the TCR beta libraries involved quantitative 5'-RACE with molecular barcodes. Via MiXCR, TCRdb re-called the 5' RACE reads, giving one row per CDR3 protein. In the table there are about 750,000 distinct CDR3 sequences, roughly 20% of which are singletons. The V gene end was trimmed by 6 bases and the J gene end by 3 bases; junction bases not matched to a gene: 11. Germline CDR1 and CDR2: SEHNR and FQNEAQ (reference sequence). The CDR3 runs to 16 residues. This entry comes from a study of CD8 T cells in ankylosing spondylitis. Study outcomes and limitations: In synovial fluid and blood from reactive arthritis, some motif variants were previously reported. Matched synovial fluid from ankylosing spondylitis patients was reported to be enriched for disease-linked clones. Blood from ankylosing spondylitis patients appeared to carry a characteristic roughly 8-variant TCR beta motif. Within peripheral blood, clones linked to disease were CD8+ and relatively rare.

Material for sequencing was blood, either unsorted or a sorted T cell fraction (not recorded which). The V gene is TRBV7-9, the J gene TRBJ1-1; 9 bases fit TRBD1. The TCR sequence derives from a male donor with ankylosing spondylitis. Here the CDR3 reads CASRDRQGVADTEAFF. As DNA, the CDR3 is TGTGCCAGCAGAGATAGACAGGGGGTCGCGGACACTGAAGCTTTCTTT.